Listed below are T cell receptor beta chains from one sample, sequenced in a study of control samples from healthy donors and cancer patients. Profiling relied on immunoSEQ multiplex PCR, and the TCRdb table lists in-frame clones only, not all of them. The sample lists 70,000 or so clones, roughly 80% occurring once. The material sequenced was PBMCs. These TCRs come from a woman between 45 and 60 years old with lung cancer. CDR3s include the opening cysteine and the closing phenylalanine or tryptophan. The D gene is left open where the match is weak. For some rows the clone size is stated as once, few or many, or as a class when expanded; others skip it.

d_gene: TRBD1; v_gene: TRBV5-1; len: 15; j_gene: TRBJ2-3; abundance: NA; CDR3nt: TGCGCCAGCAGCTTACAGGGGGCGGACACAGATACGCAGTATTTT; CDR3aa: CASSLQGADTDTQYF
d_gene: TRBD2; v_gene: TRBV5-4; len: 16; j_gene: TRBJ2-7; abundance: NA; CDR3nt: TGTGCCAGCAGCTTGGAAGGCATAGCGGGGGGCTACGAGCAGTACTTC; CDR3aa: CASSLEGIAGGYEQYF
d_gene: TRBD2; v_gene: TRBV7-2; len: 15; j_gene: TRBJ2-5; abundance: NA; CDR3nt: TGTGCCAGCAGCTCGGGTACTAGCGACCAAGAGACCCAGTACTTC; CDR3aa: CASSSGTSDQETQYF
d_gene: NA; v_gene: TRBV5-5; len: 14; j_gene: TRBJ1-3; abundance: NA; CDR3nt: TGTGCCAGCAGCCCGGTGAACTCTGGAAACACCATATATTTT; CDR3aa: CASSPVNSGNTIYF
d_gene: NA; v_gene: TRBV7-2; len: 15; j_gene: TRBJ1-2; abundance: NA; CDR3nt: TGTGCCAGCAGCTTATCCCCAGGAATTAGCTATGGCTACACCTTC; CDR3aa: CASSLSPGISYGYTF
d_gene: NA; v_gene: TRBV10-3; len: 15; j_gene: TRBJ1-1; abundance: NA; CDR3nt: TGTGCCATCAGTGGCGGACAGACCATGAACACTGAAGCTTTCTTT; CDR3aa: CAISGGQTMNTEAFF
d_gene: TRBD1; v_gene: TRBV7-9; len: 16; j_gene: TRBJ1-6; abundance: once; CDR3nt: TGTGCCAGCAGCATAACCGGGACAGGGAAAAGTTCACCCCTCCACTTT; CDR3aa: CASSITGTGKSSPLHF
d_gene: TRBD1; v_gene: TRBV19; len: 13; j_gene: TRBJ1-2; abundance: NA; CDR3nt: TGTGCCAGTACCTATAAAGGGGGCAGGGGCTACACCTTC; CDR3aa: CASTYKGGRGYTF
d_gene: NA; v_gene: TRBV12-3/TRBV12-4; len: 12; j_gene: TRBJ1-5; abundance: NA; CDR3nt: TGTGCCAGCACCCATGGGGATCAGCCCCAGCATTTT; CDR3aa: CASTHGDQPQHF
d_gene: NA; v_gene: TRBV6-2/TRBV6-3; len: 16; j_gene: TRBJ1-5; abundance: NA; CDR3nt: TGTGCCAGCAGTTACGGGGGGCGCGGGGGCAATCAGCCCCAGCATTTT; CDR3aa: CASSYGGRGGNQPQHF
d_gene: NA; v_gene: TRBV7-8; len: 16; j_gene: TRBJ1-1; abundance: NA; CDR3nt: TGTGCCAGCAGCTTACAGTCGGCGGGCACGGGAACTGAAGCTTTCTTT; CDR3aa: CASSLQSAGTGTEAFF
d_gene: NA; v_gene: TRBV28; len: 15; j_gene: TRBJ2-1; abundance: NA; CDR3nt: TGTGCCAGCATAGGAAAGGAAAACTGGTACAATGAGCAGTTCTTC; CDR3aa: CASIGKENWYNEQFF
d_gene: NA; v_gene: TRBV9; len: 14; j_gene: TRBJ2-5; abundance: few; CDR3nt: TGTGCCAGCAGCGTAGGGGGCGGGTACGAGACCCAGTACTTC; CDR3aa: CASSVGGGYETQYF
d_gene: NA; v_gene: TRBV5-6; len: 14; j_gene: TRBJ1-5; abundance: once; CDR3nt: TGTGCCAGCAGCTCGAAACCTGGAGGTCAGCCCCAGCATTTT; CDR3aa: CASSSKPGGQPQHF
d_gene: NA; v_gene: TRBV19; len: 19; j_gene: TRBJ1-5; abundance: NA; CDR3nt: TGTGCCAGTAGGGGACCTAAACTCGGGGAAAGTTGGAGCAATCAGCCCCAGCATTTT; CDR3aa: CASRGPKLGESWSNQPQHF
d_gene: NA; v_gene: TRBV5-6; len: 15; j_gene: TRBJ1-6; abundance: NA; CDR3nt: TGTGCCAGCAGCAGGGACACAGCATTTAATTCACCCCTCCACTTT; CDR3aa: CASSRDTAFNSPLHF
d_gene: NA; v_gene: TRBV7-9; len: 13; j_gene: TRBJ1-1; abundance: NA; CDR3nt: TGTGCCAGCAGCTCCCCCAACAACACTGAAGCTTTCTTT; CDR3aa: CASSSPNNTEAFF
d_gene: NA; v_gene: TRBV19; len: 14; j_gene: TRBJ2-3; abundance: few; CDR3nt: TGTGCCAGTAGACAAACAGGGTCCTCAGATACGCAGTATTTT; CDR3aa: CASRQTGSSDTQYF
d_gene: NA; v_gene: TRBV28; len: 16; j_gene: TRBJ2-2; abundance: once; CDR3nt: TGTGCCAGCAGCTCCCCCGGGGGTATAAACACCGGGGAGCTGTTTTTT; CDR3aa: CASSSPGGINTGELFF
d_gene: TRBD2; v_gene: TRBV7-9; len: 14; j_gene: TRBJ2-5; abundance: NA; CDR3nt: TGTGCCAGCACTTGGGGACTAGGAGACGGGACCCAGTACTTC; CDR3aa: CASTWGLGDGTQYF
d_gene: TRBD1; v_gene: TRBV14; len: 15; j_gene: TRBJ1-2; abundance: NA; CDR3nt: TGTGCCAGCAGCCAAACGGGACAGGGCTACTATGGCTACACCTTC; CDR3aa: CASSQTGQGYYGYTF
d_gene: NA; v_gene: TRBV6-6; len: 14; j_gene: TRBJ2-7; abundance: NA; CDR3nt: TGTGCCAGCAGTTTAGACAGGACCTCCTACGAGCAGTACTTC; CDR3aa: CASSLDRTSYEQYF
d_gene: NA; v_gene: TRBV24-1; len: 13; j_gene: TRBJ1-2; abundance: few; CDR3nt: TGTGCCACCAGTGATCGCTCGCGGCTAGGCTACACCTTC; CDR3aa: CATSDRSRLGYTF
d_gene: TRBD1; v_gene: TRBV14; len: 13; j_gene: TRBJ1-2; abundance: NA; CDR3nt: TGTGCCAGCAGCCAGACGCAGGGGGATGGCTACACCTTC; CDR3aa: CASSQTQGDGYTF
d_gene: NA; v_gene: TRBV13; len: 11; j_gene: TRBJ1-1; abundance: once; CDR3nt: TGTGCCAGCAGCTCCGGGCCTGAAGCTTTCTTT; CDR3aa: CASSSGPEAFF
d_gene: NA; v_gene: TRBV7-9; len: 13; j_gene: TRBJ1-1; abundance: NA; CDR3nt: TGTGCCAGCAGCCCGTGGAGGGGGAGTGAAGCTTTCTTT; CDR3aa: CASSPWRGSEAFF
d_gene: NA; v_gene: TRBV27; len: 13; j_gene: TRBJ2-7; abundance: NA; CDR3nt: TGTGCCAGCAGTTTATACGGATCCTACGAGCAGTACTTC; CDR3aa: CASSLYGSYEQYF
d_gene: NA; v_gene: TRBV7-3; len: 14; j_gene: TRBJ1-1; abundance: NA; CDR3nt: TGTGCCAGCAGCTTTCTTCCTCAAAGGGGTGAAGCTTTCTTT; CDR3aa: CASSFLPQRGEAFF
d_gene: NA; v_gene: TRBV27; len: 13; j_gene: TRBJ1-1; abundance: few; CDR3nt: TGTGCCAGCAGTTTAAGAATAAACACTGAAGCTTTCTTT; CDR3aa: CASSLRINTEAFF
d_gene: NA; v_gene: TRBV28; len: 13; j_gene: TRBJ1-2; abundance: NA; CDR3nt: TGTGCCAGCAGTTTCGGGCCTTTGGAGGGCTACACCTTC; CDR3aa: CASSFGPLEGYTF
d_gene: TRBD2; v_gene: TRBV7-9; len: 14; j_gene: TRBJ2-1; abundance: once; CDR3nt: TGTGCCAGCAGCTTAGGAGCGGGGGGGAATGAGCAGTTCTTC; CDR3aa: CASSLGAGGNEQFF
d_gene: TRBD1; v_gene: TRBV10-3; len: 15; j_gene: TRBJ1-3; abundance: NA; CDR3nt: TGTGCCATCAGTGGTGCAGGGGGTCTAGGAAACACCATATATTTT; CDR3aa: CAISGAGGLGNTIYF
d_gene: NA; v_gene: TRBV7-9; len: 15; j_gene: TRBJ1-1; abundance: NA; CDR3nt: TGTGCCAGCAGCGCCGAAGCAAGGGGTAAGACTGAAGCTTTCTTT; CDR3aa: CASSAEARGKTEAFF
d_gene: NA; v_gene: TRBV2; len: 15; j_gene: TRBJ1-1; abundance: once; CDR3nt: TGTGCCAGCACCCTCTGGGGGGGGATGAACACTGAAGCTTTCTTT; CDR3aa: CASTLWGGMNTEAFF
d_gene: NA; v_gene: TRBV7-2; len: 15; j_gene: TRBJ2-5; abundance: NA; CDR3nt: TGTGCCAGCAGCTCTCCCGACAGGTCCCAAGAGACCCAGTACTTC; CDR3aa: CASSSPDRSQETQYF
d_gene: NA; v_gene: TRBV29-1; len: 12; j_gene: TRBJ2-3; abundance: NA; CDR3nt: TGCAGCGTTGAAGGGGACACAGATACGCAGTATTTT; CDR3aa: CSVEGDTDTQYF
d_gene: NA; v_gene: TRBV7-9; len: 14; j_gene: TRBJ1-1; abundance: NA; CDR3nt: TGTGCCAGCAGCTTATCCACCTTGAACACTGAAGCTTTCTTT; CDR3aa: CASSLSTLNTEAFF
d_gene: NA; v_gene: TRBV5-8; len: 14; j_gene: TRBJ1-1; abundance: NA; CDR3nt: TGTGCCAGCAGCTTGGAACGGGCAGGGGCTGAAGCTTTCTTT; CDR3aa: CASSLERAGAEAFF
d_gene: NA; v_gene: TRBV19; len: 15; j_gene: TRBJ2-2; abundance: NA; CDR3nt: TGTGCCAGTAGTATAGATGATGGGGAAGCCGGGGAGCTGTTTTTT; CDR3aa: CASSIDDGEAGELFF
d_gene: TRBD1; v_gene: TRBV9; len: 17; j_gene: TRBJ2-6; abundance: NA; CDR3nt: TGTGCCAGCAGCTTGGGACAGGGTGGCACTGGGGCCAACGTCCTGACTTTC; CDR3aa: CASSLGQGGTGANVLTF
d_gene: TRBD1; v_gene: TRBV6-5; len: 14; j_gene: TRBJ1-6; abundance: NA; CDR3nt: TGTGCCAGCAGCCTGACAGGGGAACCTTCACCCCTCCACTTT; CDR3aa: CASSLTGEPSPLHF
d_gene: TRBD2; v_gene: TRBV7-6; len: 18; j_gene: TRBJ2-6; abundance: NA; CDR3nt: TGTGCCAGCAGCTTAGAAGCGGGGGACCTCTCTGGGGCCAACGTCCTGACTTTC; CDR3aa: CASSLEAGDLSGANVLTF
d_gene: NA; v_gene: TRBV19; len: 13; j_gene: TRBJ1-5; abundance: NA; CDR3nt: TGTGCCAGTAGTCGAATAAGCAATCAGCCCCAGCATTTT; CDR3aa: CASSRISNQPQHF
d_gene: NA; v_gene: TRBV2; len: 17; j_gene: TRBJ2-1; abundance: NA; CDR3nt: TGTGCCAGCAGGGGGATCAGGGATTACGGCTCCTACAATGAGCAGTTCTTC; CDR3aa: CASRGIRDYGSYNEQFF
d_gene: NA; v_gene: TRBV20-1; len: 11; j_gene: TRBJ1-1; abundance: NA; CDR3nt: TGCAGTGCTAGTAGGACCACTGAAGCTTTCTTT; CDR3aa: CSASRTTEAFF
d_gene: NA; v_gene: TRBV30; len: 12; j_gene: TRBJ1-6; abundance: few; CDR3nt: TGTGCCTGGAAACGGCGGGATTCACCCCTCCACTTT; CDR3aa: CAWKRRDSPLHF
d_gene: TRBD1; v_gene: TRBV7-8; len: 15; j_gene: TRBJ1-1; abundance: once; CDR3nt: TGTGCCAGCAGCGTTGGGACAGGGCTCTACACTGAAGCTTTCTTT; CDR3aa: CASSVGTGLYTEAFF
d_gene: NA; v_gene: TRBV10-1; len: 15; j_gene: TRBJ2-5; abundance: NA; CDR3nt: TGCGCCAGCAGTGACGGGGGACTGAGGTTGGAGACCCAGTACTTC; CDR3aa: CASSDGGLRLETQYF
d_gene: NA; v_gene: TRBV28; len: 14; j_gene: TRBJ1-4; abundance: NA; CDR3nt: TGTGCCAGCAATGACAGGTGGGGGAATGAAAAACTGTTTTTT; CDR3aa: CASNDRWGNEKLFF
d_gene: NA; v_gene: TRBV6-6; len: 16; j_gene: TRBJ2-3; abundance: NA; CDR3nt: TGTGCCAGCAGCCCTAACTTGGGGGGCACGCCAGATACGCAGTATTTT; CDR3aa: CASSPNLGGTPDTQYF
d_gene: TRBD1; v_gene: TRBV14; len: 13; j_gene: TRBJ2-7; abundance: NA; CDR3nt: TGTGCCAGCAGCCAAGGACAGGGTAACGAGCAGTACTTC; CDR3aa: CASSQGQGNEQYF
d_gene: NA; v_gene: TRBV7-9; len: 16; j_gene: TRBJ1-2; abundance: NA; CDR3nt: TGTGCCAGCAGCTATACGGGGACTCTGAGTAACTATGGCTACACCTTC; CDR3aa: CASSYTGTLSNYGYTF
d_gene: NA; v_gene: TRBV7-3; len: 12; j_gene: TRBJ1-2; abundance: few; CDR3nt: TGTGCCAGCAGCTCCCTTGGGGGCGGCTACACCTTC; CDR3aa: CASSSLGGGYTF
d_gene: TRBD1; v_gene: TRBV7-3; len: 14; j_gene: TRBJ1-1; abundance: few; CDR3nt: TGTGCCAGCAGCTACCAAACAGGGGGCACTGAAGCTTTCTTT; CDR3aa: CASSYQTGGTEAFF
d_gene: TRBD2; v_gene: TRBV29-1; len: 13; j_gene: TRBJ2-3; abundance: NA; CDR3nt: TGCAGCGAGTCTAGCGGGGCCACAGATACGCAGTATTTT; CDR3aa: CSESSGATDTQYF
d_gene: TRBD1; v_gene: TRBV10-3; len: 13; j_gene: TRBJ1-6; abundance: NA; CDR3nt: TGTGCCATCACCGGGACAGTTAATTCACCCCTCCACTTT; CDR3aa: CAITGTVNSPLHF